This T cell receptor (beta chain) was observed in a study of neurological immune-mediated disorders. Study-level results: HTLV-1-associated myelopathy ranked highest for TCR clonal expansion and multiple sclerosis lowest, beneath healthy controls. The absence of any CDR3 amino acid sequence shared by expanded clones across subjects suggests that repertoires were private in all groups.

This clonotype was found many times. Its antigen is as yet unknown. With 10-nucleotide random UMIs included, cDNA was synthesized by 5'RACE. A single run covered 15-18 subjects with over 170 million TCR-beta sequences. TCRdb processed the 5' RACE reads anew with MiXCR; each CDR3 protein has one entry. Seen here are some 49,000 distinct CDR3 sequences, over 10% observed once, and the top ten hold 4.5%. V lost 7 bases and J lost 5; bases outside the gene matches: 10. The length of the CDR3 is 15 residues. Germline V CDR1 and CDR2: ENHRY, SYGVKD. Time point given: longitudinal time-point 2. The chain joins TRBV10-3 to TRBJ2-5; the match to TRBD1 covers 10 bases. Sequences were obtained from PBMCs. The receptor was derived from a male donor with HTLV-1-associated myelopathy (HAM/TSP). DNA of the CDR3: TGTGCCATCACCCCGGGACAGGGGAGTTTGGAGACCCAGTACTTC. This sequence encodes CAITPGQGSLETQYF.